This is a list of T cell receptor beta chains from one sample in a study of T cell repertoires in cytomegalovirus infection. One entry per CDR3 protein results from TCRdb running MiXCR on the reads. The table records roughly 500,000 distinct CDR3 sequences, more than 15% of them present only once. Sequenced input: CD8+ T cells from PBMCs. These receptors all stem from a human donor in good health (CMV status not recorded). Some clones in this sample may be carry-over from other donors' samples. The CDR3 runs from the conserved cysteine through the conserved F or W. The D gene is left open where the match is weak. Size tells how often a clone was seen (once, few, many) or the class of an expanded clone, and some rows leave it out.

V gene	J gene	clone size	D gene	CDR3 DNA	CDR3 protein
TRBV3-1	TRBJ2-3	few	TRBD2	TGTGCCAGCAGCCAAGATCGGGGAGGGACCACAGATACGCAGTATTTT	CASSQDRGGTTDTQYF
TRBV12-3/TRBV12-4	TRBJ2-1	many	TRBD2	TGTGCCAGCAGTTCCCCCCCCGGGACTAGCCGGGATGAGCAGTTCTTC	CASSSPPGTSRDEQFF
TRBV6-5	TRBJ1-2	few	-	TGTGCCAGCAGTTACTCGGGCACCTATGGCTACACCTTC	CASSYSGTYGYTF
TRBV20-1	TRBJ1-6	-	TRBD1	TGCAGTGCTAATGAGGGGACAGGGGCTAATTCACCCCTCCACTTT	CSANEGTGANSPLHF
TRBV5-6	TRBJ2-2	once	TRBD1	TGTGCCAGCAGTTGGGACAGGTCCGTCGGGGAGCTGTTTTTT	CASSWDRSVGELFF
TRBV10-3	TRBJ2-7	-	TRBD2	TGTGCCATCAGTGACGATAGCGGGATCTTTGGCTCCTACGAGCAGTACTTC	CAISDDSGIFGSYEQYF
TRBV5-1	TRBJ2-1	-	-	TGCGCCAGCAGCTTGAGGGCACAGGGGAGGCTCTACAATGAGCAGTTCTTC	CASSLRAQGRLYNEQFF
TRBV7-2	TRBJ2-5	many	-	TGTGCCAGCAGCTTAGGTCTGGGTGGAGTGCAAGAGACCCAGTACTTC	CASSLGLGGVQETQYF
TRBV6-1	TRBJ1-5	few	TRBD1	TGTGCCAGCAGTGGGCAGGGGGGAGCGGCCAAACCCCAGCATTTT	CASSGQGGAAKPQHF
TRBV6-2/TRBV6-3	TRBJ1-1	-	-	TGTGCCAGCAGTCCCCCGGCCGGGGGCGGTGAAGCTTTCTTT	CASSPPAGGGEAFF
TRBV12-3/TRBV12-4	TRBJ2-5	many	-	TGTGCCAGCAGTTCTGATCGAGGAGAGACCCAGTACTTC	CASSSDRGETQYF
TRBV6-2/TRBV6-3	TRBJ1-1	-	TRBD1	TGTGCCAGTTGGTCCGGTCCCGGGACAGTGAACACTGAAGCTTTCTTT	CASWSGPGTVNTEAFF
TRBV7-9	TRBJ2-1	many	-	TGTGCCAGCTCCTACAATGAGCAGTTCTTC	CASSYNEQFF
TRBV2	TRBJ2-3	few	TRBD1	TGTGCCAGCAGTGAAGAGGCAGGGGGCTTGGATACGCAGTATTTT	CASSEEAGGLDTQYF
TRBV12-3/TRBV12-4	TRBJ1-2	-	-	TGTGCCAGCACTTTAGGGGGGTCATACGTCCTATCGAACTATGGCTACACCTTC	CASTLGGSYVLSNYGYTF
TRBV29-1	TRBJ1-2	-	TRBD1	TGCAGAACAGGGGGCTATGGCTACACCTTC	CRTGGYGYTF
TRBV6-6	TRBJ1-1	few	-	TGTGCCAGCAGTTACCCCCTCCAAGCTGAAGCTTTCTTT	CASSYPLQAEAFF
TRBV4-1	TRBJ2-3	-	-	TGCGCCAGCAGCGCTACTAGCCTGTTTAGTTCAGATACGCAGTATTTT	CASSATSLFSSDTQYF
TRBV5-6	TRBJ2-1	many	TRBD2	TGTGCCAGCAGCCCGGGAGGGGCGGAGCAGTTCTTC	CASSPGGAEQFF
TRBV29-1	TRBJ2-5	many	-	TGCAGCGTTCCAGGGATAGATCAAGAGACCCAGTACTTC	CSVPGIDQETQYF
TRBV27	TRBJ2-1	once	-	TGTGCCAGCCAAACGGTCGATGAGCAGTTCTTC	CASQTVDEQFF
TRBV24-1	TRBJ2-1	many	-	TGTGCCACCAGTCGCGGAACAGTTTACAATGAGCAGTTCTTC	CATSRGTVYNEQFF
TRBV12-3/TRBV12-4	TRBJ2-3	-	-	TGTGCCAGCAGTTCAGCCGTAACCACAGATACGCAGTATTTT	CASSSAVTTDTQYF
TRBV14	TRBJ2-3	-	TRBD2	TGTGCCAGCAGCACTACAAAGACTAGCGGGAGAGCAGATACGCAGTATTTT	CASSTTKTSGRADTQYF
TRBV25-1	TRBJ2-5	-	TRBD1	TGTGCCACCTCGGGACAGGGGGAGTACTTC	CATSGQGEYF
TRBV25-1	TRBJ1-4	-	-	TGTGCCAGCAGTGAAGAGGGAGGGCTTAATGAAAAACTGTTTTTT	CASSEEGGLNEKLFF
TRBV6-4	TRBJ1-1	-	-	TGTGCCAGCAGCGTATTCGGGGGGGCCACTGAAGCTTTCTTT	CASSVFGGATEAFF
TRBV7-9	TRBJ1-5	many	-	TGTGCCAGCAGCCCCTGGGGGGGGCCCGATCAGCCCCAGCATTTT	CASSPWGGPDQPQHF
TRBV28	TRBJ2-1	few	TRBD2	TGTGCCAGCAGACAGCGGGAGGCCTACAATGAGCAGTTCTTC	CASRQREAYNEQFF
TRBV13	TRBJ1-2	-	-	TGTGCCAGCAGCCCTTATGGCTACACCTTC	CASSPYGYTF
TRBV7-6	TRBJ2-7	many	TRBD1	TGTGCCAGCAGCTATTCGGGACAGGGGGCTTACGAGCAGTACTTC	CASSYSGQGAYEQYF
TRBV7-8	TRBJ2-5	many	TRBD2	TGTGCCAGCAGCCACAGACTAGCGGGGGCCCAAGAGACCCAGTACTTC	CASSHRLAGAQETQYF
TRBV6-5	TRBJ2-1	few	-	TGTGCCAGCAGTTATAAAGGGGACAATGAGCAGTTCTTC	CASSYKGDNEQFF
TRBV10-3	TRBJ2-5	many	-	TGTGCCATCAGTGAGTCCCAGGGGCTACAAGAGACCCAGTACTTC	CAISESQGLQETQYF
TRBV14	TRBJ2-7	-	-	TGTGCCAGCAGCCCGACACATACCTACGAGCAGTACTTC	CASSPTHTYEQYF
TRBV5-1	TRBJ1-1	-	-	TGCGCCAGCAGCTTTGGCAGGTTGAACACTGAAGCTTTCTTT	CASSFGRLNTEAFF
TRBV4-2	TRBJ1-2	many	-	TGTGCCAGCAGCCAAGGGGTAGTCAAGTTTAACTATGGCTACACCTTC	CASSQGVVKFNYGYTF
TRBV7-8	TRBJ2-3	many	-	TGTGCCAGCAGCTTAGTGATAAGCACAGATACGCAGTATTTT	CASSLVISTDTQYF
TRBV27	TRBJ2-3	many	TRBD2	TGTGCCAGCAGTTGGGGGTTAGCGGGGGGGGACCTAACCCCAGATACGCAGTATTTT	CASSWGLAGGDLTPDTQYF
TRBV6-2/TRBV6-3	TRBJ2-1	many	TRBD2	TGTGCCAGTACGACTAGCGGGAGTTTCTACAATGAGCAGTTCTTC	CASTTSGSFYNEQFF
TRBV24-1	TRBJ2-1	few	-	TGTGCCACCAGTGATACCGCTAGGCGGTCTTACAATGAGCAGTTCTTC	CATSDTARRSYNEQFF
TRBV27	TRBJ2-1	-	TRBD2	TGTGCCAGCAGTCTAGCGGGGGCCAGGTACAATGAGCAGTTCTTC	CASSLAGARYNEQFF
TRBV12-3/TRBV12-4	TRBJ1-2	many	-	TGTGCCAGCACCCCGGGGTCTAACTATGGCTACACCTTC	CASTPGSNYGYTF
TRBV4-1	TRBJ1-2	few	TRBD1	TGCGCCAGCAGCCAAGAATCGGGGACAGGGTATGGCTACACCTTC	CASSQESGTGYGYTF
TRBV7-3	TRBJ1-1	many	-	TGTGCCAGCAGCTACCTCCGGGCCCACAACACTGAAGCTTTCTTT	CASSYLRAHNTEAFF
TRBV5-4	TRBJ2-1	-	TRBD2	TGTGCCAGCAGCGTAAGGGGACTAGCGGGAAGGTTTGAGCAGTTCTTC	CASSVRGLAGRFEQFF
TRBV7-9	TRBJ1-2	many	-	TGTGCCAGCAGCCCCCCAAACAGGGAGATACGCTACACCTTC	CASSPPNREIRYTF
TRBV19	TRBJ2-5	few	-	TGTGCCAGTCATGGCCCTGAAGAGACCCAGTACTTC	CASHGPEETQYF
TRBV23-1	TRBJ2-7	-	-	TGCGCCAGCAGTCACCAGGACGAGCAGTACTTC	CASSHQDEQYF
TRBV6-2/TRBV6-3	TRBJ1-3	few	TRBD1	TGTGCCAGCAGTTTCCAGAGGGACAGCTTTACGCCTGGAAACACCATATATTTT	CASSFQRDSFTPGNTIYF
TRBV30	TRBJ1-5	many	-	TGTGCCTGGAGTGTAAGGGCCCATAATCAGCCCCAGCATTTT	CAWSVRAHNQPQHF
TRBV3-1	TRBJ2-2	-	-	TGTGCCAGCAGCCCCCAACAGGTTACCGGGGAGCTGTTTTTT	CASSPQQVTGELFF
TRBV2	TRBJ2-3	few	TRBD1	TGTGCCAGCAGTGTTACGGCAGGGGGCCCGACGGCAGATACGCAGTATTTT	CASSVTAGGPTADTQYF